Below, 15 T cell receptor beta chains from the same sample are listed, as sequenced in a study of blood T cells in healthy people across ages. Primers used in a second PCR of roughly 6 to 11 cycles were a sample-barcoded 5' primer and a J-beta primer mix. In TCRdb, the 5' RACE reads were re-called with MiXCR into one record per CDR3 protein. The sample has around 520,000 distinct CDR3 sequences, approximately 26% seen once. The same data also contributed to another study, on T cells of mothers and their children.

The specimen sequenced was blood. Every receptor here comes from a boy between 2 and 10 years old in good health.

This rearrangement joins TRBV10-3 to TRBJ2-1; possible D gene TRBD1, 5 bases. Germline V lookup: CDR1 ENHRY, CDR2 SYGVKD. The CDR3 is made up of 12 amino acids. The V end was cut by 4 bases, the J end by 7 bases, with 8 bases between. The CDR3 protein is CAISGQINEQFF. CDR3 bases: TGTGCCATCAGTGGACAGATTAATGAGCAGTTCTTC.

This clonotype has only a few counts. This chain links TRBV7-6 with TRBJ1-4; no clear D. Germline V CDR1 and CDR2: SGHVS, FNYEAQ. CDR3 length equals 13 residues. Trimming shortened V by 2 bases and J by 4 bases, and 5 bases separated the two germline ends. The CDR3 DNA is TGTGCCAGCAGCTTATCCCGTAATGAAAAACTGTTTTTT. This codes for CASSLSRNEKLFF.

This clonotype turned up a few times. The chain recombines TRBV10-3 with TRBJ1-2, with D perhaps matching TRBD1 (5 bases). Germline V gives CDR1 ENHRY, CDR2 SYGVKD. CDR3 size: 14 residues. V was cut by 2 bases and J by 2 bases, with 9 bases left in between. The DNA for the CDR3 is TGTGCCATCAGTGAGAGAGGGGAGAACTATGGCTACACCTTC. Encoded protein: CAISERGENYGYTF.

This clonotype has more than one count but fewer than ten. The rearrangement links TRBV7-6 to TRBJ1-1; no clear D. Trimming cost V 5 bases and J 1 base, with 11 bases left between them. The germline V gene has CDR1 SGHVS and CDR2 FNYEAQ. The CDR3 has 14 residues. CDR3 DNA sequence: TGTGCCAGCAGCCCGGTTGGACGGAACACTGAAGCTTTCTTT. It specifies CASSPVGRNTEAFF.

In this sample, this clonotype turned up a few times. The J gene is TRBJ2-2, the V gene TRBV14, with 10 bases lining up with TRBD1. CDR1 SGHDN and CDR2 FVKESK come from the germline V gene. The CDR3 sequence is 18 residues long. Losses at the gene ends were 4 bases for V and 0 bases for J; bases not matched to a gene: 8. CDR3 sequence: CASSPARDRGSNTGELFF. CDR3 in DNA: TGTGCCAGCAGCCCCGCCCGGGACAGGGGATCGAACACCGGGGAGCTGTTTTTT.

The CDR3, as DNA: TGTGCCAGCAGCTTAAATCAGGGTTTGTACGAGCAGTACTTC. It translates to CASSLNQGLYEQYF. V gene TRBV11-2 combines with J gene TRBJ2-5; the D gene is possibly TRBD1 (5 bases). The DNA matches TRBJ2-7 better at its end, which makes the J call doubtful. Germline V gene data show CDR1 as SGHAT and CDR2 as FQNNGV. The CDR3 spans 14 residues.

The sample holds a few counts of this clonotype. The CDR3 region is CASSSSLAKNIQYF. CDR3 in DNA: TGCGCCAGCAGCAGTTCGCTAGCCAAAAACATTCAGTACTTC. The chain has TRBV4-3 and TRBJ2-4, with D unresolved. The V end lost 5 bases, the J end lost 0 bases, and 8 bases lay between the germline ends. The CDR3 length is 14 residues. Germline V gene data show CDR1 as LGHNA and CDR2 as YSLEER.

The chain carries TRBV5-1 and TRBJ2-7, with D uncertain. In germline, CDR1 is SGHRS, CDR2 YFSETQ. V was trimmed by 4 bases and J by 7 bases, leaving 12 bases between them. CDR3 length: 12 amino acids. The CDR3 DNA sequence: TGCGCCAGCAGCCTCTCGTGGGGAGAGCAGTACTTC. It codes for CASSLSWGEQYF.

The chain uses TRBV6-1 and TRBJ1-3; no definite D call. Trimming stripped 8 bases from V and 4 bases from J, with 12 bases between. The CDR3 is 13 residues long. In germline, CDR1 is MNHNS, CDR2 SASEGT. CDR3 in amino acids: CASDLVEGNTIYF. CDR3 nucleotides: TGTGCCAGCGATCTAGTGGAGGGAAACACCATATATTTT.

CDR3 DNA sequence: TGCAGTGCTAAGCCAGGTGCCGGGGAGCTGTTTTTT. Its protein product is CSAKPGAGELFF. The chain combines TRBV20-1 with TRBJ2-2; D ambiguous. The germline V gene encodes CDR1 DFQATT and CDR2 SNEGSKA (reference sequence). This CDR3 has 12 residues. V lost 4 bases to trimming and J lost 6 bases, with 9 bases between them.

The gene calls are TRBV2 and TRBJ2-7; a possible D gene is TRBD1 (5 bases). The CDR3 has 15 residues. Trimming shortened V by 7 bases and J by 0 bases, and 16 bases separated the two germline ends. The germline V gene has CDR1 SNHLY and CDR2 FYNNEI. CDR3: CASTVRQSNSYEQYF. The CDR3 nucleotides are TGTGCCAGCACCGTAAGACAGTCAAACTCCTACGAGCAGTACTTC.

The chain uses TRBV20-1 and TRBJ1-1; no reliable D call. This CDR3 comprises 14 residues. Trimming pared 0 bases from V and 2 bases from J, leaving 10 bases between. Looked up from germline, CDR1 is DFQATT and CDR2 is SNEGSKA (reference sequence). The CDR3 DNA follows: TGCAGTGCTAGAGAGGGTGAGACTAACACTGAAGCTTTCTTT. Its translation: CSAREGETNTEAFF.

This clonotype has only a few counts. The chain combines TRBV28 with TRBJ2-7, with 9 bases identical to TRBD1. Germline V gene data show CDR1 as MDHEN and CDR2 as SYDVKM. V lost 5 bases to trimming and J lost 8 bases; unmatched junction nucleotides: 13. CDR3 length: 15 amino acids. CDR3 amino acids: CASSPLDRGWGQQYF. The CDR3 DNA is TGTGCCAGCAGTCCACTGGACAGGGGATGGGGGCAGCAGTACTTC.

The rearrangement links TRBV6-2 or TRBV6-3 to TRBJ2-1; 8 nucleotides match TRBD2. The trim removed 10 bases at V and 1 base at J, leaving 9 bases unmatched. The CDR3 has 15 amino acids. Germline V gives CDR1 MNHEY, CDR2 SVGEGT. CDR3 in amino acids: CATLRGVLSYNEQFF. The CDR3 DNA follows: TGTGCCACTTTGCGGGGGGTCTTGTCCTACAATGAGCAGTTCTTC.

The table lists this clonotype with many counts. A read error may account for a junction end that differs from germline. The V gene is TRBV12-3 or TRBV12-4, the J gene TRBJ1-5; D unresolved. This CDR3 has 15 amino acids. CDR3 residues: CASSLEGSSNQPQHF. The CDR3 bases are TGCGCCAGCAGCTTGGAAGGATCTAGCAATCAGCCCCAGCATTTT.